The clone carrying this T cell receptor (beta chain) was detected only once. The germline V gene has CDR1 SGHVS and CDR2 FNYEAQ. The V and J ends lost 5 bases and 7 bases, in that order; junction bases with no gene match: 9. The CDR3 runs to 14 residues. Residents of about two dozen US areas, aged about 18 to 89 years, made up the participants. The sample is drawn from a study of blood T cell repertoires in COVID-19. The method was immunoSEQ multiplex PCR; TCRdb's version includes in-frame clones alone and lacks a portion of them. Of fewer than 350,000 clones listed, around 85% are singletons. The chain joins TRBV7-6 to TRBJ2-5, with TRBD2 matching over 8 bases. The sequenced sample consisted of PBMCs or T cells enriched from blood (not recorded which). This receptor was obtained from a woman aged 40-49 years with acute COVID-19. DNA for the CDR3: TGTGCCAGCAGCACCCTAGCGGGCGCGGGGACCCAGTACTTC. Translating gives CASSTLAGAGTQYF.